This section outlines one T cell receptor beta chain sequence together with its context. Its antigen is not identified. Sequence at one end of the junction differs from germline and may be a read error. The data derive from a study of cytomegalovirus exposure and HLA in healthy donors. Overall study results and limits: The authors enumerated around 150 TCR beta chains as linked to cytomegalovirus.

It was with 60 Vbeta and 13 Jbeta primers that the PCR ran. Profiled with immunoSEQ multiplex PCR; TCRdb holds only in-frame clones, not every one. The table lists 130,000 to 150,000 clones, roughly four fifths of them singletons. The CDR3 length is 16 residues. Germline assignment: CDR1 MGHRA and CDR2 YSYEKL. The chain recombines TRBV4-1 with TRBJ1-5; tentatively, D is TRBD1 (6 bases). This receptor was identified in a human donor in good health. Sequenced: PBMCs. The CDR3 DNA reads as TGCGCCAGCAACCAAGGGATCGCGCGGGGGCTAAGGCCCCAGCATTTT. As protein: CASNQGIARGLRPQHF.